This T cell receptor beta chain was sequenced for a study of breast tumors, draining lymph nodes, adjacent tissues. Study-level points and caveats: Tumor TCR diversity was below lymph nodes but above nontumor tissue. The lymph node origin of tumor T cells was framed as consistent with a hypothesis, not demonstrated. Most tumor T cells seemingly derive from lymph node, then expand in tumor.

This clonotype was counted ten times or more. The antigen is unknown. TCRdb itself ran the multiplex PCR reads through MiXCR, one entry per CDR3 protein. The sample has more than 20,000 distinct CDR3 sequences, 68% seen once. V was pared by 2 bases and J by 6 bases, with 8 bases between. Germline CDR1 and CDR2: SGHAT and FQNNGV. The CDR3 length is 12 residues. Sequences were obtained from tumor-adjacent breast tissue. The rearrangement joins TRBV11-2 to TRBJ2-7, with D possibly being TRBD1 (5 bases). This receptor was obtained from a female donor with breast cancer. Some clones in this sample may be carry-over from other donors' samples. CDR3 nucleotide sequence: TGTGCCAGCAGCTTATCAGGGTTCGAGCAGTACTTC. It encodes CASSLSGFEQYF.